These 18 T cell receptor beta chains were sequenced from one sample in a study of T cell responses to AZD1222 COVID-19 vaccine. This table comes from immunoSEQ multiplex PCR, and its TCRdb copy is limited to in-frame clones, with some not included. The sample carries more than 80,000 clones, roughly 87% recorded once. The starting material was peripheral blood, obtained 28 days after the second AZD1222 dose. Receptor source: an adult who received the AZD1222 COVID-19 vaccine.

The chain couples TRBV5-1 to TRBJ2-3; D not certain. The CDR3 is 15 residues long. From germline, CDR1 is SGHRS and CDR2 YFSETQ. Trimming shortened V by 0 bases and J by 0 bases, and 8 bases separated the two germline ends. CDR3 nucleotide sequence: TGCGCCAGCAGCTTGGAAGACATTAGCACAGATACGCAGTATTTT. This encodes CASSLEDISTDTQYF.

V gene TRBV6-2 or TRBV6-3 combines with J gene TRBJ1-2; D uncertain. CDR3 length: 11 residues. V gave up 6 bases and J gave up 8 bases, with 10 bases separating them. CDR1 is MNHEY and CDR2 is SVGEGT in the germline V gene. CDR3 nucleotide sequence: TGTGCCAGCAGCGACCCCAGGGGCTACACCTTC. It encodes CASSDPRGYTF.

The chain carries TRBV3-1 (or the pseudogene TRBV3-2) and TRBJ2-1; possibly TRBD2 for D (7 bases). V was trimmed by 7 bases and J by 4 bases, leaving 14 bases between them. The CDR3 has 14 amino acids. CDR1 and CDR2 (germline): LGHDT, YNNKEL (reference sequence). This CDR3 reads CASNGEGGYNEQFF. The CDR3 DNA is TGTGCCAGCAACGGGGAGGGGGGATACAATGAGCAGTTCTTC.

The gene calls are TRBV5-1 and TRBJ2-1, with D perhaps matching TRBD2 (5 bases). The CDR3 has 16 amino acids. CDR1 is SGHRS, CDR2 YFSETQ, per germline. Trimming left V 0 bases short and J 9 bases short, with 19 bases between. The CDR3 sequence is CASSLEPSSGWSEQFF. In DNA, the CDR3 is TGCGCCAGCAGCTTGGAGCCTTCTTCGGGGTGGAGTGAGCAGTTCTTC.

V gene TRBV7-2 combines with J gene TRBJ1-6, with D possibly TRBD1 on 5 matching bases. CDR1 and CDR2 from the germline V gene are SGHTA and FQGNSA. CDR3 length: 15 residues. Trimming cost V 0 bases and J 10 bases, with 13 bases left between them. The CDR3 DNA reads TGTGCCAGCAGCTTAGCGGGACCCCTTGGGTCACCCCTCCACTTT. Encoded protein: CASSLAGPLGSPLHF.

This rearrangement joins TRBV6-5 to TRBJ2-7; D call uncertain. CDR3 length equals 12 residues. Looked up from germline, CDR1 is MNHEY and CDR2 is SVGAGI. V was trimmed by 7 bases and J by 3 bases, leaving 10 bases between them. CDR3 sequence (DNA): TGTGCCAGCATAGAGCCGTACTACGAGCAGTACTTC. This translates into CASIEPYYEQYF.

This chain connects TRBV5-1 to TRBJ1-1; TRBD1 matches 8 bases. The length of the CDR3 is 15 residues. CDR1 SGHRS and CDR2 YFSETQ come from the germline V gene. J was trimmed by 1 base and V by 7 bases; bases with no gene match: 9. The CDR3 DNA is TGCGCCAGCCAGACCGGACAGGGCACGAACACTGAAGCTTTCTTT. Its translation is CASQTGQGTNTEAFF.

The chain uses TRBV6-2 or TRBV6-3 and TRBJ2-7, with 14 bases matching TRBD2. Trimming cost V 0 bases and J 0 bases; bases outside gene matches: 10. The CDR3 length is 20 residues. Germline V CDR1 and CDR2: MNHEY, SVGEGT. The CDR3 nucleotides are TGTGCCAGCAGTTACTCGATGGGACTAGCGGGGGCCCCCAGCTCCTACGAGCAGTACTTC. Translation gives CASSYSMGLAGAPSSYEQYF.

The chain is built from TRBV10-3 and TRBJ1-1, with 12 bases identical to TRBD1. The V gene end was trimmed by 1 base and the J gene end by 1 base; junction bases not matched to a gene: 7. This CDR3 contains 18 residues. CDR1 and CDR2 (germline): ENHRY, SYGVKD. CDR3 in DNA: TGTGCCATCAGTGAGTGGGGACAGGGGGCATTCGGGAACACTGAAGCTTTCTTT. Translated: CAISEWGQGAFGNTEAFF.

The chain is built from TRBV12-5 and TRBJ2-2, with D perhaps matching TRBD1 (6 bases). V was pared by 7 bases and J by 0 bases, with 21 bases between. Germline CDR1 LGHNT, CDR2 FRNRAP. The CDR3 spans 18 residues. The CDR3 sequence is CASDQKPSGAANTGELFF. The DNA for the CDR3 is TGTGCTAGTGACCAAAAACCCTCAGGGGCCGCGAACACCGGGGAGCTGTTTTTT. The whole variable domain, remainder taken from reference TRBV12-5 and TRBJ2-2, is DARVTQTPRHKVTEMGQEVTMRCQPILGHNTVFWYRQTMMQGLELLAYFRNRAPLDDSGMPKDRFSAEMPDATLATLKIQPSEPRDSAVYFCASDQKPSGAANTGELFFGEGSRLTVL.

Details on this clone: An end of the junction does not agree with germline; a read error may underlie this. The rearrangement uses TRBV7-7 and TRBJ2-7; no definite D call. Germline V gene lookup returns CDR1 SSHAT and CDR2 FNYEAQ (reference sequence). The CDR3 covers 13 residues. CDR3 sequence reads: CASSFGADYEQYF. CDR3 coding DNA: TGTGCTAGCAGTTTTGGCGCAGATTACGAGCAGTACTTC.

This chain links TRBV3-1 (or the pseudogene TRBV3-2) with TRBJ2-5; 15 bases fit TRBD2. The CDR3 covers 16 residues. Trimming at V came to 4 bases and at J to 4 bases, leaving 4 bases not matched to a gene. The germline V gene encodes CDR1 LGHDT and CDR2 YNNKEL (reference sequence). CDR3 amino acids: CASSRTSGGAGETQYF. For the CDR3, the DNA is TGTGCCAGCAGCCGGACTAGCGGGGGGGCAGGAGAGACCCAGTACTTC.

The chain couples TRBV7-8 to TRBJ1-5; no clear D gene. Germline values: CDR1 SGHVS, CDR2 FQNEAQ. This CDR3 is 14 amino acids long. Trimming shortened V by 4 bases and J by 3 bases, and 10 bases separated the two germline ends. CDR3 in DNA: TGTGCCAGCAGCTCGGACCGATACAATCAGCCCCAGCATTTT. This gives the protein CASSSDRYNQPQHF.

The chain is built from TRBV5-8 and TRBJ2-7; D is ambiguous. Per the germline V gene, CDR1 is SGHTS and CDR2 is YDEGEE. The CDR3 totals 13 residues. V lost 0 bases, J lost 3 bases, and 7 bases lay in between. The CDR3 sequence: CASSLAGNYEQYF. CDR3 nucleotide sequence: TGTGCCAGCAGCTTGGCCGGCAACTACGAGCAGTACTTC. Variable domain in full (rest from reference TRBV5-8 and TRBJ2-7): EAGVTQSPTHLIKTRGQQATLRCSPISGHTSVYWYQQALGLGLQFLLWYDEGEERNRGNFPPRFSGRQFPNYSSELNVNALELEDSALYLCASSLAGNYEQYFGPGTRLTVT.

This chain connects TRBV3-1 (or the pseudogene TRBV3-2) to TRBJ2-7; TRBD2 is a possible D gene (5 bases). The CDR3 has 17 amino acids. Germline lookup yields CDR1 LGHDT and CDR2 YNNKEL (reference sequence). Trimming cost V 0 bases and J 0 bases, with 15 bases left between them. The CDR3 DNA is TGTGCCAGCAGCCAAGATTGCCCCACCGGGATCTCCTACGAGCAGTACTTC. Encoded protein: CASSQDCPTGISYEQYF.

This chain links TRBV6-5 with TRBJ2-7; D not resolved. The CDR3 covers 13 residues. Germline V gives CDR1 MNHEY, CDR2 SVGAGI. The germline V and J ends were trimmed by 7 bases and 5 bases, with 15 bases remaining between them. As DNA, the CDR3 is TGTGCCAGCACCGACATCGGGCAGGACGAGCAGTACTTC. Protein product: CASTDIGQDEQYF.

This chain uses TRBV10-3 with TRBJ1-1, with TRBD1 matching over 8 bases. The CDR3 has 16 residues. CDR1 is ENHRY, CDR2 SYGVKD, per germline. V lost 1 base to trimming and J lost 11 bases; unmatched junction nucleotides: 15. The DNA for the CDR3 is TGTGCCATCAGTGAGTTTCCAGGGGGCGAAGGAGGTAGGGCTTTCTTT. Translated: CAISEFPGGEGGRAFF.

This clone turned up a few times. V usage is TRBV18 and J usage is TRBJ1-1, with a possible D match to TRBD1 (5 bases). Germline V gene data show CDR1 as KGHSH and CDR2 as LQKENI. V was pared by 1 base and J by 5 bases, with 17 bases between. The CDR3 has 16 residues. The CDR3 region has the DNA TGTGCCAGCTCACCACAGGCAGACGGGGGAAATACTGAAGCTTTCTTT. Its translation is CASSPQADGGNTEAFF.